A single sample gave rise to the 12 T cell receptor beta chains below, sequenced in a study of control samples from healthy donors and cancer patients. This table comes from immunoSEQ multiplex PCR, and its TCRdb copy is limited to in-frame clones, with some not included. The table lists roughly 55,000 clones, about 96% of them singletons. Material: blood. The receptors shown here come from a woman younger than 30 in good health.

The chain is built from TRBV4-3 and TRBJ2-7, with a possible D match to TRBD1 (6 bases). V lost 6 bases to trimming and J lost 0 bases, with 15 bases between them. The CDR3 has 15 amino acids. From germline, CDR1 is LGHNA and CDR2 YSLEER. CDR3 region: CASSPGHPYSYEQYF. The CDR3 region has the DNA TGCGCCAGCAGTCCGGGACACCCTTACTCCTACGAGCAGTACTTC.

This chain's CDR3 is CASSQGPWEQYF. Written as DNA, the CDR3 is TGTGCCAGCAGCCAGGGTCCCTGGGAGCAGTACTTC. The chain carries TRBV28 and TRBJ2-7, with D perhaps TRBD1 (5 bases). Germline CDR1 and CDR2: MDHEN and SYDVKM. Trimming removed 6 bases from V and 7 bases from J, with 13 bases in between. This CDR3 region has 12 residues.

This clone was counted a single time. V usage is TRBV23-1 and J usage is TRBJ1-1; no clear D gene. TRBV23-1 is treated as an ORF (open reading frame) with a function not yet certain. The CDR3 is made up of 19 amino acids. Trimming stripped 0 bases from V and 0 bases from J, with 20 bases between. CDR3 loop: CASSQSPAVWRAMNTEAFF. The CDR3 nucleotides are TGCGCCAGCAGTCAATCGCCTGCGGTGTGGAGGGCGATGAACACTGAAGCTTTCTTT.

The chain couples TRBV6-6 to TRBJ2-7; TRBD2 aligns across 7 bases. V gave up 2 bases and J gave up 2 bases; unmatched junction bases: 3. Germline lookup yields CDR1 MNHNY and CDR2 SVGAGI (reference sequence). This CDR3 region has 14 residues. The CDR3 sequence: CASSYERGAYEQYF. In DNA, the CDR3 is TGTGCCAGCAGTTACGAGCGGGGAGCCTACGAGCAGTACTTC.

The chain couples TRBV6-5 to TRBJ1-1, with D unclear. Germline CDR1 reads MNHEY; CDR2 reads SVGAGI. The CDR3 is made up of 14 amino acids. V lost 4 bases and J lost 3, with 12 bases in between. DNA for the CDR3: TGTGCCAGCAGTTCGGTTATAGGGTACACTGAAGCTTTCTTT. Its protein product is CASSSVIGYTEAFF.

This chain joins TRBV12-3 or TRBV12-4 and TRBJ2-5; TRBD1 aligns across 7 bases. This CDR3 contains 13 residues. V lost 3 bases, J lost 5 bases, and 3 bases stayed unmatched. The CDR3 DNA reads TGTGCCAGCAGTTTCTACAGGGGCGAGACCCAGTACTTC. Translation gives CASSFYRGETQYF.

The DNA for the CDR3 is TGTGCCAGCACACCTCTAGATACGCAGTATTTT. This encodes CASTPLDTQYF. The gene calls are TRBV2 and TRBJ2-3; D not certain. This CDR3 region has 11 residues. The V gene's germline CDR1 is SNHLY and CDR2 FYNNEI. V lost 7 bases and J lost 5, with 7 bases in between.

DNA of the CDR3: TGCGCCAGCAGCTCTGACCTCAGGGGGCGAACTAATGAAAAACTGTTTTTT. The encoded protein is CASSSDLRGRTNEKLFF. The chain employs TRBV5-1 and TRBJ1-4; 8 bases are a match to TRBD1. Germline values: CDR1 SGHRS, CDR2 YFSETQ. The CDR3 sequence is 17 residues long. V gave up 3 bases and J gave up 1 base; unmatched junction bases: 8. Full variable domain (rest looked up from reference TRBV5-1 and TRBJ1-4): KAGVTQTPRYLIKTRGQQVTLSCSPISGHRSVSWYQQTPGQGLQFLFEYFSETQRNKGNFPGRFSGRQFSNSRSEMNVSTLELGDSALYLCASSSDLRGRTNEKLFFGSGTQLSVL.

Concerning this clone: Other DNA sequences of this sample code for an identical CDR3. The rearrangement uses TRBV2 and TRBJ2-2; TRBD2 matches at 8 bases. Germline CDR1 SNHLY, CDR2 FYNNEI. This CDR3 region has 17 residues. J was trimmed by 0 bases and V by 4 bases; bases with no gene match: 7. The CDR3: CASSVFRGGANTGELFF. As DNA, the CDR3 is TGTGCCAGCAGTGTGTTTCGGGGGGGGGCGAACACCGGGGAGCTGTTTTTT.

This clone was recorded only once. CDR3 sequence (DNA): TGTGCCAGCAGTTTCCCAGGGAAGAATGGCTACACCTTC. It translates to CASSFPGKNGYTF. The chain links TRBV28 to TRBJ1-2; possibly TRBD1 for D (5 bases). Trimming stripped 3 bases from V and 6 bases from J, with 11 bases between. Germline assignment: CDR1 MDHEN and CDR2 SYDVKM. CDR3 size: 13 residues.

V and J are TRBV18 and TRBJ2-7; D possibly corresponds to TRBD1 (6 bases). V was clipped by 1 base and J by 2 bases, with 15 bases between them. The CDR3 totals 16 residues. Germline-derived CDR1 and CDR2 are KGHSH and LQKENI. The CDR3, as DNA: TGTGCCAGCTCACCACGGACAGAAGCCTTTCCCTACGAGCAGTACTTC. As protein: CASSPRTEAFPYEQYF.

This chain joins TRBV4-3 and TRBJ1-1, with D unclear. The CDR3 covers 15 residues. Trimming left V 2 bases short and J 3 bases short, with 13 bases between. Germline values: CDR1 LGHNA, CDR2 YSLEER. CDR3 amino acids: CASSQFGTSDTEAFF. The CDR3 DNA is TGCGCCAGCAGCCAATTTGGAACCTCGGACACTGAAGCTTTCTTT.